This TCR beta chain originates from a study of T cell repertoires in cytomegalovirus infection. Findings and limits, study-wide: Cumulative public TCR beta family frequency identified carriers of CMV plus the relevant HLA.

MiXCR, run by TCRdb on the reads, gives a single entry per CDR3 protein. Of about 27,000 distinct CDR3 sequences in the sample, around a fifth were seen once. This clonotype came up a few times. The antigen is undetermined. The source of this sequence is a human donor in good health (CMV status not recorded). Some clones in this sample may be carry-over from other donors' samples. The sample in question was CD8+ T cells from cultured PBMCs, obtained from culture after CMV antigen stimulation.

Here the CDR3 reads CASSLDRVPANYGYTF. CDR3 DNA: TGTGCCAGCAGTTTAGATCGCGTCCCAGCTAACTATGGCTACACCTTC. This chain joins TRBV12-3 or TRBV12-4 and TRBJ1-2; no clear D. V lost 1 base and J 0 bases, leaving 12 bases between the germline ends. This CDR3 spans 16 amino acids.